The rows below give T cell receptor beta chains drawn from one sample of a study of radiotherapy plus CTLA-4 blockade in lung cancer. Measured with immunoSEQ multiplex PCR; TCRdb has only the in-frame clones, and not every one. Altogether over 95,000 clones are present, 65% to 75% being singletons, with the ten largest covering roughly 2.8%. Sequences were derived from peripheral blood, sampled from a patient treated with radiotherapy plus ipilimumab. The receptor source for this set is a human donor with non-small cell lung cancer who had a partial response to radiotherapy plus ipilimumab. Some clones in this sample may be carry-over from other donors' samples. The CDR3 runs from the conserved cysteine through the conserved F or W. A D gene is named only where the DNA matches it firmly. Clone sizes are given selectively: once, few, many, or a class where the clone is expanded.

V gene	J gene	clone size	D gene	CDR3 DNA	CDR3 protein
TRBV25-1	TRBJ2-7	.	TRBD1	TGTGCCAGCAGTGCCTACCCACAGGGGGCCGAGCAGTACTTC	CASSAYPQGAEQYF
TRBV5-1	TRBJ1-6	.	.	TGCGCCAGCAGTCGGGGGGGTGATAATTCACCCCTCCACTTT	CASSRGGDNSPLHF
TRBV5-1	TRBJ2-5	.	TRBD2	TGCGCCAGCAGCTTGGGGCGGCTAGCGGGAGAGACCCAGTACTTC	CASSLGRLAGETQYF
TRBV4-1	TRBJ2-6	.	.	TGCGCCAGCAGCCAGCAAACAGGGAACTCTGGGGCCAACGTCCTGACTTTC	CASSQQTGNSGANVLTF
TRBV9	TRBJ2-5	.	.	TGTGCCAGCAGCGTAGGGGTCGGGGGGCCTAAAGAGACCCAGTACTTC	CASSVGVGGPKETQYF
TRBV28	TRBJ2-3	.	TRBD2	TGTGCCAGCGGGCGGGGGAGCACAGATACGCAGTATTTT	CASGRGSTDTQYF
TRBV7-3	TRBJ2-2	.	TRBD2	TGTGCCAGCAGCTTATATCCCCCGGGAGGATGTACCGGGGAGCTGTTTTTT	CASSLYPPGGCTGELFF
TRBV5-1	TRBJ2-7	.	TRBD1	TGCGCCAGCAGCTTCCTCCGGGACAGGACTTACGAGCAGTACTTC	CASSFLRDRTYEQYF
TRBV5-1	TRBJ2-1	few	.	TGCGCCAGCAGCTTGGGGTCGGGGTACAATGAGCAGTTCTTC	CASSLGSGYNEQFF
TRBV10-3	TRBJ1-1	few	TRBD1	TGTGCCATCAGTGAACCCGACAGGGCCGCTTTCTTT	CAISEPDRAAFF
TRBV9	TRBJ2-5	.	TRBD1	TGTGCCAGCAGCGTAGCTGGACAAGGGGGCTGGGAGACCCAGTACTTC	CASSVAGQGGWETQYF
TRBV15	TRBJ2-7	.	.	TGTGCCACCAGCAGAGATGTAGGCGGAAGAAACTACGAGCAGTACTTC	CATSRDVGGRNYEQYF
TRBV18	TRBJ1-1	.	TRBD1	TGTGCCAGCTCACCACTCCTCCCGGGACAGGGGAACACTGAAGCTTTCTTT	CASSPLLPGQGNTEAFF
TRBV6-1	TRBJ1-5	.	TRBD1	TGTGCCAGCAGTGAATCTTTGGGCAGGGGGAATCAGCCCCAGCATTTT	CASSESLGRGNQPQHF
TRBV7-2	TRBJ1-3	.	TRBD1	TGTGCCAGCAGTTCCGGGACAGGTGGAAACACCATATATTTT	CASSSGTGGNTIYF
TRBV4-3	TRBJ1-3	.	TRBD1	TGCGCCAGCAGCGGACAGGGGGACGGAAACACCATATATTTT	CASSGQGDGNTIYF
TRBV27	TRBJ2-5	.	TRBD1	TGTGCCAGCAGTCATCGCAGACGGACAGGGCAACAAGAGACCCAGTACTTC	CASSHRRRTGQQETQYF
TRBV6-1	TRBJ2-1	once	TRBD2	TGTGCCAGCGGGGGACTAGTCAGGGCCTACAATGAGCAGTTCTTC	CASGGLVRAYNEQFF
TRBV19	TRBJ1-2	few	.	TGTGCCACCTTCTCGGGAGGAGGGAATGGCTACACCTTC	CATFSGGGNGYTF
TRBV28	TRBJ2-7	.	TRBD2	TGTGCCAGCAGCAAACTAGCGGGGGGCTCCTACGAGCAGTACTTC	CASSKLAGGSYEQYF
TRBV5-1	TRBJ1-6	.	.	TGCGCCAGCAAAATCTCCACAGGCTCCAGTTCACCCCTCCACTTT	CASKISTGSSSPLHF
TRBV29-1	TRBJ2-1	.	.	TGCAGCGCTTCAGCGGGTGGGTTTCGGAATGAGCAGTTCTTC	CSASAGGFRNEQFF
TRBV2	TRBJ2-3	.	.	TGTGCCAGCAGTGTCAGCGTGGATACGCAGTATTTT	CASSVSVDTQYF
TRBV29-1	TRBJ1-1	.	.	TGCAGCACATCGGACGGGCGAGGGACTGAAGCTTTCTTT	CSTSDGRGTEAFF
TRBV18	TRBJ2-6	.	.	TGTGCCAGCTCACCGTTCGCAAATCAGGGGCTGTCTGGGGCCAACGTCCTGACTTTC	CASSPFANQGLSGANVLTF
TRBV6-6	TRBJ1-1	.	.	TGTGCCAGCAGTTACCAACAGGAAGAAGCTTTCTTT	CASSYQQEEAFF
TRBV7-9	TRBJ2-2	few	.	TGTGCCAGCAGCCTGAGGGCTAGCTCGGGGACCGGGGAGCTGTTTTTT	CASSLRASSGTGELFF
TRBV28	TRBJ1-1	.	.	TGTGCCAGCAGTGGGCGGAACACTGAAGCTTTCTTT	CASSGRNTEAFF
TRBV6-5	TRBJ1-2	few	TRBD1	TGTGCCACCGACCTCCCTGGACAGGGGCTAGGCTACACCTTC	CATDLPGQGLGYTF
TRBV5-5	TRBJ2-1	.	.	TGTGCCAGCAGCTTGGAACTAGCAGGGGGATACAATGAGCAGTTCTTC	CASSLELAGGYNEQFF
TRBV5-1	TRBJ1-1	.	TRBD1	TGCGCCAGCAGCTCAGTACCGGGACAGGGGGCGGTTGGCACTGAAGCTTTCTTT	CASSSVPGQGAVGTEAFF
TRBV6-1	TRBJ1-2	.	TRBD1	TGTGCCAGCAGTGTCCGGGACAGTTACTTAGGCTACACCTTC	CASSVRDSYLGYTF
TRBV10-3	TRBJ1-1	.	.	TGTGCCATCAGAGGTCGGAGAGGCACTGAAGCTTTCTTT	CAIRGRRGTEAFF
TRBV7-3	TRBJ2-2	.	.	TGTGCCAGCAGCTTTCTTCCGGCCGGGGAGCTGTTTTTT	CASSFLPAGELFF
TRBV9	TRBJ2-1	.	TRBD2	TGTGCCAGCAGTCCGGGACTAGCGGGAGCTTACAATGAGCAGTTCTTC	CASSPGLAGAYNEQFF
TRBV6-1	TRBJ2-7	few	TRBD2	TGTGCCAGCCGCCTAGCGGTCTCCTACGAGCAGTACTTC	CASRLAVSYEQYF
TRBV5-1	TRBJ2-5	once	TRBD2	TGCGCCAGCAGCTTGTCACTAGCGGGAGGAGAGACCCAGTACTTC	CASSLSLAGGETQYF
TRBV14	TRBJ1-1	few	TRBD1	TGTGCCAGCAGCCCGACAGGGGCTGAAGCTTTCTTT	CASSPTGAEAFF
TRBV21-1	TRBJ2-7	.	.	TGCTGTCCTGCTTGGATGCGGGAGAGGGGCGAGCAGTACTTC	CCPAWMRERGEQYF
TRBV7-2	TRBJ2-2	.	.	TGTGCCAGCAGCTTAACATCCCTCACCGGGGAGCTGTTTTTT	CASSLTSLTGELFF
TRBV7-6	TRBJ2-7	.	.	TGTGCCAGCAGCTTAAACAGCGGCGAGCAGTACTTC	CASSLNSGEQYF
TRBV30	TRBJ1-3	.	TRBD1	TGTGCCTGTCACGGGGGGACAGGGGAATTTATCTCCATATATTTT	CACHGGTGEFISIYF
TRBV28	TRBJ1-1	.	.	TGTGCCATCGGACAGCTACACACTGAAGCTTTCTTT	CAIGQLHTEAFF
TRBV27	TRBJ2-1	.	TRBD1	TGTGCCAGCAGTTCGGGACAGGGCGCTCTTAATGAGCAGTTCTTC	CASSSGQGALNEQFF
TRBV5-4	TRBJ1-5	.	.	TGTGCCAGCAGCATATTCGGGAGCCCCGGGCGGCCCCAGCATTTT	CASSIFGSPGRPQHF
TRBV14	TRBJ1-5	.	TRBD1	TGTGCCAGCGAAGGGGGCTCGGGGAATCAGCCCCAGCATTTT	CASEGGSGNQPQHF
TRBV11-2	TRBJ2-3	.	.	TGTGCCAGCAGCTTAGATAGTGGTGGGCGAGATACGCAGTATTTT	CASSLDSGGRDTQYF
TRBV9	TRBJ2-6	.	.	TGTGCCAGCAGCGTAGTTGGGAGTCACTCTGGGGCCAACGTCCTGACTTTC	CASSVVGSHSGANVLTF
TRBV28	TRBJ2-7	once	TRBD2	TGTGCCAGCAGTTCTAGACTAGCGGGGGTAGCCTACGAGCAGTACTTC	CASSSRLAGVAYEQYF
TRBV2	TRBJ1-1	.	TRBD1	TGTGCCAGCAGTGAAAGTTCCCGGACAGGAAGATACGCTTTCTTT	CASSESSRTGRYAFF